One sample yielded the 5 T cell receptor beta chains listed below, sequenced in a study of blood T cell repertoires in COVID-19. TCRdb's copy holds only in-frame clones and misses some; the assay was immunoSEQ multiplex PCR. The sample comprises 180,000 or so clones, around 87% of which are singletons, and roughly 2.5% rests with the top ten. Material for sequencing was peripheral blood. All receptors derive from a middle-aged man with active or convalescent COVID-19.

This clone was counted a single time. The chain recombines TRBV6-5 with TRBJ2-7; 7 bases match TRBD1. Germline V gene lookup returns CDR1 MNHEY and CDR2 SVGAGI. The CDR3 is 15 amino acids. The ends lost 10 bases at V and 2 bases at J; junction bases unmatched: 14. CDR3 bases: TGTGCCACCCTCCGGGACAGTGTTGTTGCCTACGAGCAGTACTTC. Its protein is CATLRDSVVAYEQYF.

V and J are TRBV18 and TRBJ1-2, with 7 bases fitting TRBD1. With V trimmed by 6 bases and J by 3 bases, 4 bases remained unmatched. Germline V gene lookup returns CDR1 KGHSH and CDR2 LQKENI. This CDR3 has 13 residues. CDR3 nucleotide sequence: TGTGCCAGCTCCGAGGGGGCCGACTATGGCTACACCTTC. Its translation: CASSEGADYGYTF.

The chain is built from TRBV7-6 and TRBJ1-1; 11 bases agree with TRBD1. CDR1 SGHVS and CDR2 FNYEAQ come from the germline V gene. The junction had 2 bases not matched to a gene; V was cut back by 5 bases and J by 6 bases. This CDR3 comprises 13 residues. CDR3 bases: TGTGCCAGCAGCCCGGGACAGGGGGCTGAAGCTTTCTTT. Translation: CASSPGQGAEAFF.

The chain links TRBV15 to TRBJ2-7; D gene ambiguous. Trimming took off 0 bases at V and 3 bases at J, with 9 bases between the two ends. CDR3 size: 14 residues. Germline CDR1 and CDR2: LNHNV and YYDKDF (reference sequence). Written as DNA, the CDR3 is TGTGCCACCAGCAGAGATGGCCTAGGCTACGAGCAGTACTTC. Protein sequence: CATSRDGLGYEQYF.

V and J are TRBV9 and TRBJ1-3; no clear D. This CDR3 has 15 residues. Trimming left V 0 bases short and J 2 bases short, with 9 bases between. From germline, CDR1 is SGDLS and CDR2 YYNGEE. The CDR3 bases are TGTGCCAGCAGCGTAGCAGGCCGAACTGGAAACACCATATATTTT. This gives the protein CASSVAGRTGNTIYF.